Listed here is a single T cell receptor beta chain. This clonotype was found a few times. Its antigen specificity is not known. The input lacks base qualities; no much larger clone sits a single base away. The donors were around 39 Caucasian individuals from Russia, aged roughly 6 to 100 years, who were systemically healthy. Each donor gave ten milliliters of peripheral blood, collected into EDTA-treated Vacutainer tubes. Ficoll-Paque density-gradient centrifugation was used to isolate PBMCs, with at least 6.5 million per sample. Total RNA was extracted from PBMCs with Trizol reagent, with at least 6 micrograms obtained per sample. For every donor, flow cytometry on a PBMC aliquot measured the percentage of naive CD45RAhigh/CD27high T cells. Libraries were prepared through 5' RACE. Reads for this sample came from an Illumina HiSeq 2500. The second PCR ran for roughly 7 to 11 cycles and used a J-beta primer mix along with a sample-barcoded 5' primer. A unique molecular identifier was introduced onto each TCR beta cDNA molecule by a template-switch 5' adaptor carrying 12 random nucleotides. Each sample yielded at least 3 million CDR3-containing paired-end reads. First-strand cDNA was synthesized from all RNA with the Mint cDNA synthesis kit, primed by a TRBC-specific oligonucleotide. After uracil-DNA glycosylase treatment, a first 18-cycle PCR used universal primers M1SS and BC2_uni_R on all cDNA. The authors processed their data as follows. For normalization, 1 million high-quality reads were randomly selected from each sample, with every read carrying a distinct molecular identifier. Instead of being binned into consensus sequences, reads with shared molecular identifiers were discarded. MiTCR, set to a Q25 quality threshold and the strictest error-elimination algorithm, was used for CDR3 identification, clonotype clustering and error correction. Lower-bound total TCR beta diversity was estimated with a nonparametric unseen species model using Euler transformation. TCRdb trimmed the raw reads at Q25, called clones with MiXCR and kept productive beta chains. Each CDR3 protein appears once, grouped with its most common genes and DNA. The V and J calls follow TCRdb's processing rather than the paper's. The sample records approximately 820,000 distinct CDR3 sequences, around two fifths of which are singletons. Together, the top ten hold 15% to 25% of the sample.

Taken from cysteine to phenylalanine, the CDR3 has 16 residues. Here the CDR3 DNA is all that survives: 48 bases in frame from base 1. Taken from the germline V gene, the CDR1 and CDR2 loops are MDHEN and SYDVKM. After removal of 5 bases from V and 5 bases from J, the junction retains 6 bases not matched to a gene. This sample stems from a study of blood T cells in healthy people across ages (dated by TCRdb to between 2014 and 2016). At the level of the whole study: In model experiments, template switching captured about one uniquely barcoded TCR beta cDNA molecule for every two T cells. Age-related changes in TCR beta repertoire diversity were measured in the study by deep sequencing normalized with unique cDNA molecular identifiers. The study analyzed two additional independent replicas of 1 million unique cDNA reads from the same blood draw for two donors, one aged 18 to 29 and one aged 80 or older. To avoid experimental bias, donors of different ages were randomly spread across the sequencing lanes. The donors were split into four age groups: young (average 16 years), middle-aged (about 40), aged (62) and long-lived (over 80). Overall study outcomes, separate from this receptor: Because donor CMV infection status was unknown, age-related changes in expanded clonotypes were potentially confounded. The long-lived group showed more naive CD4+ T cells, fewer expanded clones and increased TCR diversity than the aged group, suggesting age selection. Estimates of total diversity based on one million sequenced T cells were considered lower bounds and underestimates. As age increased, observed TCR beta diversity per million T cells dropped in a roughly linear way, and a significant reduction was already evident by age roughly 40. The percentage of naive T cells measured by flow cytometry correlated strongly with observed TCR beta diversity. Because profiling used bulk unsorted PBMCs, naive and antigen-experienced compartments could not be compared conclusively.

The TCR sequence derives from a man aged 60-69 years in good health. This sequence uses TRBV28 and TRBJ2-5; 15 central bases correspond to TRBD2. The sequenced sample was blood. The DNA is TGTGCCAGCAGTCCGGGACTAGCGGGGGGTCGGGAGACCCAGTACTTC. This gives the protein CASSPGLAGGRETQYF.